Presented here are 27 T cell receptor beta chains from one specimen sequenced in a study of blood T cells in healthy people across ages. Alongside a J-beta primer mix, a sample-barcoded 5' primer served in a second PCR lasting roughly 6 to 12 cycles. Via MiXCR, TCRdb re-called the 5' RACE reads, giving one row per CDR3 protein. This table holds 850,000 to 1,100,000 distinct CDR3 sequences, more than 30% found once. The source material was blood. These TCRs come from a man between 18 and 29 years old in good health.

In regard to this clonotype: A junction end diverges from the germline sequence, so it may reflect a read error. The J gene is TRBJ1-3, the V gene TRBV5-6; the D is unclear. CDR3 length: 13 residues. The germline gives CDR1 SGHDT, CDR2 YYEEEE. Here the CDR3 DNA reads TGTGCCAGCAGCTTTCCCTCTGTAAACACCATATATTTT. This gives the protein CASSFPSVNTIYF.

This clonotype has just a few counts. J is TRBJ2-3 and V is TRBV20-1; 9 nucleotides agree with TRBD2. The CDR3 length is 17 residues. Germline CDR1 DFQATT, CDR2 SNEGSKA (reference sequence). Losses at the gene ends were 0 bases for V and 2 bases for J; bases not matched to a gene: 9. The CDR3, as DNA: TGCAGTGCTAGAGATGGTTCCGGCGGGGGGGTCACAGATACGCAGTATTTT. Translating gives CSARDGSGGGVTDTQYF.

There are a few counts of this clonotype. V usage is TRBV21-1 and J usage is TRBJ2-4; TRBD2, the table's D call, was not compared with the DNA. TRBV21-1 is marked as a pseudogene. The CDR3 consists of 19 residues. The DNA for the CDR3 is TGTGCCAGCAGCGAGGGACTGACGGAGGCTCACCTAGCCAAAAACATTCAGTACTTC. Amino acid sequence: CASSEGLTEAHLAKNIQYF.

This rearrangement joins TRBV20-1 to TRBJ1-5, with 7 bases lining up with TRBD1. This CDR3 spans 15 amino acids. Per the germline V gene, CDR1 is DFQATT and CDR2 is SNEGSKA (reference sequence). V shed 4 bases and J 4 bases; nucleotides not matched to a gene: 10. CDR3 region: CSAKIGTDSNQPQHF. CDR3 nucleotides: TGCAGTGCTAAGATAGGGACAGACTCGAATCAGCCCCAGCATTTT.

This clonotype turned up a few times. The chain is built from TRBV7-9 and TRBJ1-5, with TRBD1 identical over 8 bases. The germline V gene encodes CDR1 SEHNR and CDR2 FQNEAQ (reference sequence). This CDR3 has 15 amino acids. V lost 5 bases and J lost 6; bases outside the gene matches: 9. CDR3 coding DNA: TGTGCCAGCAGCCTCGGGACAGGAAGGGGTCAGCCCCAGCATTTT. Translation gives CASSLGTGRGQPQHF.

The J gene is TRBJ2-1, the V gene TRBV2, with TRBD1 as a possible D gene (6 bases). Trimming stripped 7 bases from V and 3 bases from J, with 13 bases between. The CDR3 consists of 14 residues. The V gene's germline CDR1 is SNHLY and CDR2 FYNNEI. CDR3 amino acids: CASTGTRGYNEQFF. Written as DNA, the CDR3 is TGTGCCAGCACCGGAACCAGGGGCTACAATGAGCAGTTCTTC.

The J gene is TRBJ2-1, the V gene TRBV5-1; maybe TRBD1 (6 bases). V was trimmed by 0 bases and J by 7 bases, leaving 14 bases between them. This CDR3 comprises 15 residues. The V gene's germline CDR1 is SGHRS and CDR2 YFSETQ. The CDR3 DNA is TGCGCCAGCAGCTTGGCATGGCCAGGGGTTAATGAGCAGTTCTTC. Its protein product is CASSLAWPGVNEQFF.

The chain has TRBV6-2 or TRBV6-3 and TRBJ2-1, with D possibly TRBD2 on 5 matching bases. The V end lost 2 bases, the J end lost 4 bases, and 21 bases lay between the germline ends. This CDR3 spans 18 amino acids. From germline, CDR1 is MNHEY and CDR2 SVGEGT. The CDR3 region is CASSYQQARLTKYNEQFF. CDR3 in DNA: TGTGCCAGCAGTTACCAGCAGGCCCGCCTGACTAAATACAATGAGCAGTTCTTC.

V is TRBV4-3 and J is TRBJ1-2; D is ambiguous. The germline CDR1 and CDR2 sequences are LGHNA and YSLEER. V shed 2 bases and J shed 1 base, with 14 bases lying between them. The CDR3 is made up of 16 amino acids. The CDR3 spells CASSQSSGNGNYGYTF. The CDR3 DNA sequence: TGCGCCAGCAGCCAAAGTTCCGGGAACGGTAACTATGGCTACACCTTC.

This clonotype was seen a handful of times. The genes are TRBV2 and TRBJ2-5; a possible D gene is TRBD1 (6 bases). With 8 bases removed from V and 11 bases from J, the gap between germline ends came to 21 bases. The CDR3 spans 13 residues. Germline values: CDR1 SNHLY, CDR2 FYNNEI. The DNA of the CDR3 is TGTGCCAGCGGGGACACCGGGTTTTTGGAGCAGTACTTC. Translated, it gives CASGDTGFLEQYF.

This clonotype occurred once. This chain connects TRBV15 to TRBJ2-1; D is ambiguous. The tail of the sequence fits TRBJ2-7 better, so the J call may be wrong. CDR3 length equals 14 residues. The germline V gene encodes CDR1 LNHNV and CDR2 YYDKDF (reference sequence). The CDR3 bases are TGTGCCACCAGCAGAGTAGTGGCCTACAATGAGCAGTACTTC. Translating gives CATSRVVAYNEQYF.

This chain connects TRBV27 to TRBJ2-1, with TRBD2 as a possible D gene (5 bases). The CDR3 contains 13 residues. Germline V CDR1 and CDR2: MNHEY, SMNVEV (reference sequence). The V gene lost 2 bases and the J gene lost 9 bases, with 11 bases spanning the gap. The CDR3 reads CASSLHGVGEQFF. Written as DNA, the CDR3 is TGTGCCAGCAGTTTACACGGGGTCGGTGAGCAGTTCTTC.

This clonotype occurred a few times. The CDR3 DNA follows: TGTGCCAGCAGCCAAGGGCTGGTGGATAATTCACCCCTCCACTTT. Translating gives CASSQGLVDNSPLHF. The rearrangement uses TRBV3-1 and TRBJ1-6; no clear D. This CDR3 is built from 15 residues. Trimming cost V 1 base and J 5 bases, with 9 bases left between them. The germline V gene has CDR1 LGHDT and CDR2 YNNKEL (reference sequence).

The chain carries TRBV6-5 and TRBJ2-5; D is unclear. CDR1 is MNHEY and CDR2 is SVGAGI in the germline V gene. Trimming removed 9 bases from V and 11 bases from J, with 13 bases in between. The CDR3 runs to 10 residues. The chain's CDR3 is CASGEVEQYF. The CDR3 nucleotides are TGTGCCAGTGGAGAGGTTGAGCAGTACTTC.

The rearrangement links TRBV27 to TRBJ2-7; 8 bases agree with TRBD2. The V and J ends lost 2 bases and 3 bases, in that order; junction bases with no gene match: 6. This CDR3 is 15 amino acids long. CDR1 is MNHEY and CDR2 is SMNVEV in the germline V gene (reference sequence). The CDR3 DNA reads as TGTGCCAGCAGTTTAGCTAGCGGGCTCCTCTACGAGCAGTACTTC. It is translated as CASSLASGLLYEQYF.

In its sample, this clonotype was seen a few times. The chain has TRBV5-1 and TRBJ2-1; 10 bases map to TRBD1. Per the germline V gene, CDR1 is SGHRS and CDR2 is YFSETQ. This CDR3 has 18 amino acids. J gave up 9 bases and V 3 bases, and 18 bases lay outside the gene matches. CDR3 coding DNA: TGCGCCAGCAGCTCAGTACCGACAGGGGGCGAGCATAAGAGTGAGCAGTTCTTC. It codes for CASSSVPTGGEHKSEQFF.

The V call is TRBV7-9, the J call TRBJ1-2; perhaps TRBD1 as D (5 bases). This CDR3 is 12 amino acids long. Germline CDR1 SEHNR, CDR2 FQNEAQ (reference sequence). V was trimmed by 4 bases and J by 6 bases, leaving 9 bases between them. DNA of the CDR3: TGTGCCAGCAGCTGGGACGGCCATGGCTACACCTTC. It specifies CASSWDGHGYTF.

The CDR3, as DNA: TGCGCCAGCAGCCAGCTACAGGGGGCGGGTGGGAGCACTGAAGCTTTCTTT. This sequence encodes CASSQLQGAGGSTEAFF. The chain is built from TRBV4-1 and TRBJ1-1, with TRBD1 identical over 9 bases. Per germline, CDR1 MGHRA and CDR2 YSYEKL. V dropped 3 bases and J dropped 4; count of bases not matched to a gene: 12. The CDR3 consists of 17 residues.

Only a few counts were recorded for this clonotype. The gene calls are TRBV4-2 and TRBJ2-5; no clear D. The germline V gene has CDR1 LGHNA and CDR2 YNFKEQ. The CDR3 is made up of 13 amino acids. The V end was cut by 4 bases, the J end by 4 bases, with 10 bases between. CDR3 DNA: TGTGCCAGCAGCCCCACCTCCGGAGAGACCCAGTACTTC. Encoded protein: CASSPTSGETQYF.

The chain is built from TRBV7-2 and TRBJ2-1; D is uncertain. Germline CDR1 reads SGHTA; CDR2 reads FQGNSA. Between the trimmed V and J ends, which lost 5 bases and 7 bases, there was a span of 12 bases. CDR3 length equals 13 residues. This CDR3 is CASSPLNQNEQFF. As DNA, the CDR3 is TGTGCCAGCAGCCCCCTCAACCAGAATGAGCAGTTCTTC.

The rearrangement uses TRBV20-1 and TRBJ1-2, with TRBD1 as a possible D gene (5 bases). Germline V gene lookup returns CDR1 DFQATT and CDR2 SNEGSKA (reference sequence). Trimming pared 6 bases from V and 2 bases from J, leaving 13 bases between. The CDR3 extends over 13 amino acids. This CDR3 reads CSARGLRNYGYTF. DNA for the CDR3: TGCAGTGCCCGGGGGTTACGAAACTATGGCTACACCTTC.

Here the CDR3 reads CASSLGFGLVPLEQYF. The CDR3 DNA follows: TGTGCCAGCAGCTTAGGTTTCGGACTAGTCCCCCTGGAGCAGTACTTC. The chain links TRBV7-2 to TRBJ2-7; 7 nucleotides match TRBD2. J gave up 7 bases and V 1 base, and 13 bases lay outside the gene matches. Germline CDR1 reads SGHTA; CDR2 reads FQGNSA. The CDR3 covers 16 residues.

This clonotype appeared a few times. The rearrangement joins TRBV12-3 or TRBV12-4 to TRBJ2-7; D perhaps matches TRBD2 (6 bases). The CDR3 consists of 13 residues. Trimming shortened V by 11 bases and J by 0 bases, and 14 bases separated the two germline ends. The CDR3: CAPRRGSSYEQYF. DNA of the CDR3: TGTGCCCCGCGACGGGGGAGCTCCTACGAGCAGTACTTC.

The rearrangement links TRBV12-3 or TRBV12-4 to TRBJ2-5; 8 bases are shared with TRBD1. Trimming at V came to 4 bases and at J to 1 base, leaving 2 bases not matched to a gene. The CDR3 contains 14 residues. CDR3 amino acids: CASSSGTGQETQYF. The CDR3 bases are TGTGCCAGCAGTTCTGGGACAGGCCAAGAGACCCAGTACTTC.

The table lists this clonotype with a few counts. The chain recombines TRBV11-2 with TRBJ2-5; D is undetermined. The length of the CDR3 is 15 residues. V was pared by 0 bases and J by 1 base, with 9 bases between. The V gene's germline CDR1 is SGHAT and CDR2 FQNNGV. Here the CDR3 DNA reads TGTGCCAGCAGCTTAGAGCGGACGATCCAAGAGACCCAGTACTTC. Translation: CASSLERTIQETQYF.

The J gene is TRBJ1-4, the V gene TRBV6-2 or TRBV6-3; 8 positions match TRBD1. The CDR3 loop spans 14 amino acids. V lost 7 bases, J lost 2 bases, and 3 bases stayed unmatched. The germline gives CDR1 MNHEY, CDR2 SVGEGT. Here the CDR3 reads CASNDRGTNEKLFF. DNA for the CDR3: TGTGCCAGCAACGACAGGGGCACTAATGAAAAACTGTTTTTT.

The sample holds a few counts of this clonotype. The gene calls are TRBV27 and TRBJ2-7; unclear D gene. The germline V and J ends were trimmed by 5 bases and 0 bases, with 11 bases remaining between them. Germline CDR1 MNHEY, CDR2 SMNVEV (reference sequence). This CDR3 has 14 amino acids. The CDR3 sequence: CASSPHQNSYEQYF. The CDR3 nucleotides are TGTGCCAGCAGTCCCCACCAAAACTCCTACGAGCAGTACTTC.